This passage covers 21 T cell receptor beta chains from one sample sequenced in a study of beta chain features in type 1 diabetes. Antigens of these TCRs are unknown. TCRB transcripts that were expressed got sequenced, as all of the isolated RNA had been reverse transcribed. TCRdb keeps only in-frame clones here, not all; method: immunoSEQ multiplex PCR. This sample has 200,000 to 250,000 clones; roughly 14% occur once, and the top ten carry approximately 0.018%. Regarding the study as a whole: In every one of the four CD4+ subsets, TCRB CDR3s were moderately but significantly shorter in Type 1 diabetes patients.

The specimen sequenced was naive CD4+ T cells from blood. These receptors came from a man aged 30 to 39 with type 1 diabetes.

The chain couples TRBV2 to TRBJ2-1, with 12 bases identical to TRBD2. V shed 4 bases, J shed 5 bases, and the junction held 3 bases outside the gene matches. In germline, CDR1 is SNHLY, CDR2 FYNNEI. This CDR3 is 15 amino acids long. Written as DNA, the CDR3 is TGTGCCAGCAGTGCGACTAGCGGGGGAAACAATGAGCAGTTCTTC. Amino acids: CASSATSGGNNEQFF.

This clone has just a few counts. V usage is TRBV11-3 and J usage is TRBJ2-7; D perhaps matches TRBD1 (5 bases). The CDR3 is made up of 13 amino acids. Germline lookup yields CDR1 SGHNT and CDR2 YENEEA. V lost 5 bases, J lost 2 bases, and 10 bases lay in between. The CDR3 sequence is CASSEDKPYEQYF. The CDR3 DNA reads TGTGCCAGCAGCGAGGACAAGCCCTACGAGCAGTACTTC.

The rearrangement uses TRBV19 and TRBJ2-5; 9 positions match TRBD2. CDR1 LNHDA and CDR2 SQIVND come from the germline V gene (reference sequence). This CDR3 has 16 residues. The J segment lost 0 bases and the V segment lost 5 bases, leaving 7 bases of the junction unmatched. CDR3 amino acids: CASSHLVAGDQETQYF. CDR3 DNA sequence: TGTGCCAGTAGTCACCTGGTAGCGGGGGACCAAGAGACCCAGTACTTC.

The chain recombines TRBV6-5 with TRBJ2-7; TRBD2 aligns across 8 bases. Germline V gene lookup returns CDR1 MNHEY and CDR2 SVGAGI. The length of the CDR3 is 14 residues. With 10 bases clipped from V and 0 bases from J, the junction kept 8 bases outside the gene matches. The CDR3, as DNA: TGTGCCACCAAACCGGGACTAGGCTCCTACGAGCAGTACTTC. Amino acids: CATKPGLGSYEQYF.

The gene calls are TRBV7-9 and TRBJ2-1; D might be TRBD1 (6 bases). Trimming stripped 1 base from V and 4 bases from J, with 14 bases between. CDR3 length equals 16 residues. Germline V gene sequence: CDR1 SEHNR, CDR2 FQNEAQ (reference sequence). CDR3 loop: CASSLGLRDTYNEQFF. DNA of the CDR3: TGTGCCAGCAGCTTAGGTCTCAGGGACACTTACAATGAGCAGTTCTTC.

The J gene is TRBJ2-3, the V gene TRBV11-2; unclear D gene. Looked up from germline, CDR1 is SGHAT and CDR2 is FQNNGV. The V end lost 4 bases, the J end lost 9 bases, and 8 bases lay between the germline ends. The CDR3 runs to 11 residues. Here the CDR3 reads CASSSDNTQYF. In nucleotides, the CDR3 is TGTGCCAGCAGCTCCGACAACACGCAGTATTTT. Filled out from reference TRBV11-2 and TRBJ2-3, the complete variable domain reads EAGVAQSPRYKIIEKRQSVAFWCNPISGHATLYWYQQILGQGPKLLIQFQNNGVVDDSQLPKDRFSAERLKGVDSTLKIQPAKLEDSAVYLCASSSDNTQYFGPGTRLTVL.

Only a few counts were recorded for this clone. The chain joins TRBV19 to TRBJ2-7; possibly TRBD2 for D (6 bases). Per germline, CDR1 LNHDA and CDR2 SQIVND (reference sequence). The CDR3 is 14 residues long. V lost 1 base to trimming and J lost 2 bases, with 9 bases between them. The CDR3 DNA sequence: TGTGCCAGTAGTATAGTCGCGGGAACCTACGAGCAGTACTTC. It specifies CASSIVAGTYEQYF.

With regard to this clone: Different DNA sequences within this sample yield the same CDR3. DNA for the CDR3: TGTGCCAGCAGCTTGTCTGGCACAGATACGCAGTATTTT. Amino acids: CASSLSGTDTQYF. The rearrangement links TRBV5-4 to TRBJ2-3; D is ambiguous. Germline values: CDR1 SGHNT, CDR2 YYREEE (reference sequence). The ends were cut back, 1 base at V and 1 base at J, with 4 bases in the middle. The CDR3 consists of 13 residues.

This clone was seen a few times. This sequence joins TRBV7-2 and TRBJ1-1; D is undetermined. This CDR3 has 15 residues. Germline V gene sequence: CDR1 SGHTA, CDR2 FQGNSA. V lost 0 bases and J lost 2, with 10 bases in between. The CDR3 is CASSLARLGNTEAFF. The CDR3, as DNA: TGTGCCAGCAGCTTAGCGCGTCTAGGAAACACTGAAGCTTTCTTT.

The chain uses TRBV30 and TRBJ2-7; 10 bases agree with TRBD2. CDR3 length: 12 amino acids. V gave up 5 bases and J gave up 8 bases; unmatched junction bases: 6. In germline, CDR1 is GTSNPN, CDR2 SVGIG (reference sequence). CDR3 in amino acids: CAWGLAGVKQYF. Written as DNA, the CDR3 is TGTGCCTGGGGGCTAGCGGGAGTAAAGCAGTACTTC.

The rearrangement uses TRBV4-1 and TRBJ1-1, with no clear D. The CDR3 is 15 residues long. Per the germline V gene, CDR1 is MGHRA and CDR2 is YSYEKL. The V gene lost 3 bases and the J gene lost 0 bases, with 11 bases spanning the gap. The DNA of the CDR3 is TGCGCCAGCAGCCACGTTTCTACAGTGAACACTGAAGCTTTCTTT. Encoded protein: CASSHVSTVNTEAFF.

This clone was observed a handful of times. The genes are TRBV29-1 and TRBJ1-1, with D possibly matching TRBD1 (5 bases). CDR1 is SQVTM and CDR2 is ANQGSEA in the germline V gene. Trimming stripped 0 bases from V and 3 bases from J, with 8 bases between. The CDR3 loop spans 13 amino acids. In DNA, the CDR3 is TGCAGCGTTGAAGATCAGGGCGACACTGAAGCTTTCTTT. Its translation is CSVEDQGDTEAFF. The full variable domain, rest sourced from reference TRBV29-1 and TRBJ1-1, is SAVISQKPSRDICQRGTSLTIQCQVDSQVTMMFWYRQQPGQSLTLIATANQGSEATYESGFVIDKFPISRPNLTFSTLTVSNMSPEDSSIYLCSVEDQGDTEAFFGQGTRLTVV.

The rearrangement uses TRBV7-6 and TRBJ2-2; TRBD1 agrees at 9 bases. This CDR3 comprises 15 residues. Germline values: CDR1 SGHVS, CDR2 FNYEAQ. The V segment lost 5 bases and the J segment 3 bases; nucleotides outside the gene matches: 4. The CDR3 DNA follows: TGTGCCAGCAGCCTGCGGGACAGGGACACCGGGGAGCTGTTTTTT. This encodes CASSLRDRDTGELFF.

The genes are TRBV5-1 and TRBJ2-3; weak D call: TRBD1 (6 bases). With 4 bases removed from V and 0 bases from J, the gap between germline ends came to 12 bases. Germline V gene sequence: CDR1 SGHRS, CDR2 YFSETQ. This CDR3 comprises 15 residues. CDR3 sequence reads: CASSGGQTSTDTQYF. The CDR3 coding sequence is TGCGCCAGCAGCGGCGGACAGACAAGCACAGATACGCAGTATTTT.

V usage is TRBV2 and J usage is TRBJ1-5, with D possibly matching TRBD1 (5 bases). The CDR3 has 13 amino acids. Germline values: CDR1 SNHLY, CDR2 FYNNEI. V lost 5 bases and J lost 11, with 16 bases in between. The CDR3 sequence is CASSMDTLRAQHF. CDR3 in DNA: TGTGCCAGCAGTATGGACACCCTAAGGGCCCAGCATTTT.

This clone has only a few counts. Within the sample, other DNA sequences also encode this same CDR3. The CDR3 region has the DNA TGCGCCAGCAGCCAAGAAGCGGGGAACACCGGGGAGCTGTTTTTT. It codes for CASSQEAGNTGELFF. The chain recombines TRBV4-1 with TRBJ2-2; D may be TRBD2 (6 bases). Trimming removed 0 bases from V and 1 base from J, with 6 bases in between. The CDR3 contains 15 residues. The germline V gene has CDR1 MGHRA and CDR2 YSYEKL.

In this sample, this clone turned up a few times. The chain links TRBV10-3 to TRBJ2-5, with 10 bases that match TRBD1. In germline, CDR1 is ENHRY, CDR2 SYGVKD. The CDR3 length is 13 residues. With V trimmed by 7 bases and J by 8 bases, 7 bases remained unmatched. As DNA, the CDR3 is TGTGCCATCACCTCCGGGACAGGGGACACCCAGTACTTC. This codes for CAITSGTGDTQYF.

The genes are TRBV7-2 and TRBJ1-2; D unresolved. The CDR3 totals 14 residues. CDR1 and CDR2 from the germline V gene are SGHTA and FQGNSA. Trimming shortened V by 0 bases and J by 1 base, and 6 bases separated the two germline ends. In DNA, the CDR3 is TGTGCCAGCAGCTTAGCGAGCGATAACTATGGCTACACCTTC. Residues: CASSLASDNYGYTF.

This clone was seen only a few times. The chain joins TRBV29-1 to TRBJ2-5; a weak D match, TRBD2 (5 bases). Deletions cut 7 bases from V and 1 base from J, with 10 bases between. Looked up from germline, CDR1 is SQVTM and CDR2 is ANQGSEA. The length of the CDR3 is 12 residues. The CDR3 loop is CSADWSQETQYF. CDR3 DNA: TGCAGCGCGGACTGGTCCCAAGAGACCCAGTACTTC.

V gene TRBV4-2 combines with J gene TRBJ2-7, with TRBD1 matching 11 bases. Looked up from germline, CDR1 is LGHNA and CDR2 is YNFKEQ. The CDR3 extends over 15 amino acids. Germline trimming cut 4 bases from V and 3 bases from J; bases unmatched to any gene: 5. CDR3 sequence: CASSRTGGEVYEQYF. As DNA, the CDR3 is TGTGCCAGCAGCCGGACAGGGGGCGAAGTCTACGAGCAGTACTTC.

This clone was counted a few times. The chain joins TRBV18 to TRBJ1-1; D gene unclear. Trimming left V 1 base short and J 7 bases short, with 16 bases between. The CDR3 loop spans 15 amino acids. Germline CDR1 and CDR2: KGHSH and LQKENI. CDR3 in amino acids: CASSPLGRGDGEAFF. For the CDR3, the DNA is TGTGCCAGCTCACCACTTGGGAGAGGAGACGGTGAAGCTTTCTTT.